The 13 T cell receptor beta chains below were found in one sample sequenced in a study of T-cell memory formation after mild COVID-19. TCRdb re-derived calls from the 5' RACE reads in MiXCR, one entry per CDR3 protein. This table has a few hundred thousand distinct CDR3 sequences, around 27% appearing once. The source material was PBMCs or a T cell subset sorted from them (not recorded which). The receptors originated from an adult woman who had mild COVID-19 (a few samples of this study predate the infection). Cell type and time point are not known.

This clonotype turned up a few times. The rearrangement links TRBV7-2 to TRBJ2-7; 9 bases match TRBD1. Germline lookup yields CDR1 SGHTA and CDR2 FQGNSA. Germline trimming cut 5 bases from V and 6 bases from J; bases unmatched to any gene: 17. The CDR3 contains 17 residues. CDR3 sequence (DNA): TGTGCCAGCAGCCCCCGCCCCCCGGGACAGGGAAAAGGCGAGCAGTACTTC. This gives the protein CASSPRPPGQGKGEQYF.

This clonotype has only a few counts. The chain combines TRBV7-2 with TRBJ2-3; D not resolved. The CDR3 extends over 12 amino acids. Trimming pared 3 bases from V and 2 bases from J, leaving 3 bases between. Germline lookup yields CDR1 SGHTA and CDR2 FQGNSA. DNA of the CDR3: TGTGCCAGCAGCTTCTACACAGATACGCAGTATTTT. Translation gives CASSFYTDTQYF.

The CDR3 sequence is CSARDREGFVRGSPLHF. The CDR3 coding sequence is TGCAGTGCTAGAGATAGGGAGGGTTTCGTTCGCGGTTCACCCCTCCACTTT. The rearrangement links TRBV20-1 to TRBJ1-6; D unresolved. The CDR3 has 17 amino acids. The germline CDR1 and CDR2 sequences are DFQATT and SNEGSKA (reference sequence). V was trimmed by 0 bases and J by 9 bases, leaving 21 bases between them.

This chain's CDR3 is CSANLAEQFF. CDR3 nucleotide sequence: TGCAGTGCAAATCTAGCGGAGCAGTTCTTC. The chain has TRBV20-1 and TRBJ2-1; maybe TRBD2 (6 bases). Germline loops: CDR1 DFQATT, CDR2 SNEGSKA (reference sequence). The V gene lost 6 bases and the J gene lost 10 bases, with 10 bases spanning the gap. The CDR3 contains 10 residues.

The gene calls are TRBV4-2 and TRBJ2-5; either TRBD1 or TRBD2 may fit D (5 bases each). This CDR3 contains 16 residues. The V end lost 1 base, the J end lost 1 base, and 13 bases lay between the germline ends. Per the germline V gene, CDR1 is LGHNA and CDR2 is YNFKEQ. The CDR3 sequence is CASSQGLHGGQETQYF. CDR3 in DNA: TGTGCCAGCAGCCAAGGACTTCATGGGGGCCAAGAGACCCAGTACTTC.

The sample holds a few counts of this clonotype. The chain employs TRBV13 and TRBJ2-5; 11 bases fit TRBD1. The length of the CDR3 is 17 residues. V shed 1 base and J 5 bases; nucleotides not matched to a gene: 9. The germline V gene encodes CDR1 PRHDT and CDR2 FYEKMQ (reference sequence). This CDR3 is CASSLDLGQGATETQYF. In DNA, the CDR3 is TGTGCCAGCAGCTTAGACCTAGGACAGGGGGCAACGGAGACCCAGTACTTC.

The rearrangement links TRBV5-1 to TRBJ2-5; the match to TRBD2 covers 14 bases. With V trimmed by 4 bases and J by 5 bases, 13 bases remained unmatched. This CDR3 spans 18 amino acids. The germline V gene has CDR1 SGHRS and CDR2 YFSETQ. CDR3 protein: CASSLGLAGGHLRETQYF. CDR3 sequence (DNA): TGCGCCAGCAGCCTAGGACTAGCGGGGGGCCACCTTCGGGAGACCCAGTACTTC.

The CDR3 nucleotides are TGTGCCAGCAGCCCGCAGACTAGCGGGGGATCAAACATTCAGTACTTC. Its protein is CASSPQTSGGSNIQYF. The genes are TRBV3-1 and TRBJ2-4; 12 bases are shared with TRBD2. Trimming removed 4 bases from V and 6 bases from J; junction bases left unmatched: 7. This CDR3 spans 16 amino acids. The germline V gene encodes CDR1 LGHDT and CDR2 YNNKEL (reference sequence).

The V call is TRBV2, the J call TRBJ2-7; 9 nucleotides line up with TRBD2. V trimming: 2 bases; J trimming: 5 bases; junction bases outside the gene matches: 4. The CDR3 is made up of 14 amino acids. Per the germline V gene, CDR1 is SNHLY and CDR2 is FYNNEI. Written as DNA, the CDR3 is TGTGCCAGCAGTGAATTAGCGGGAGACAACGAGCAGTACTTC. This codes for CASSELAGDNEQYF.

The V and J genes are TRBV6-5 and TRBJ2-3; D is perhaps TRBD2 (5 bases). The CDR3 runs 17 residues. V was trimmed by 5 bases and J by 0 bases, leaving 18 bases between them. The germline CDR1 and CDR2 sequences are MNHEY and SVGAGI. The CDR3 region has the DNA TGTGCCAGCAGTCCCCCCTTGGGGAGCGGAAGCACAGATACGCAGTATTTT. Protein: CASSPPLGSGSTDTQYF.

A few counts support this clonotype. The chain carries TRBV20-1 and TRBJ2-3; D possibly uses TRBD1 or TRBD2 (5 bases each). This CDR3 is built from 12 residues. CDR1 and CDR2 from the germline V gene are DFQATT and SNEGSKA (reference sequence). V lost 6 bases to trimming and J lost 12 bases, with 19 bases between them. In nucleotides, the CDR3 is TGCAGTGCATTACCGGGACCCGAAGCCCAGTATTTT. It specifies CSALPGPEAQYF.

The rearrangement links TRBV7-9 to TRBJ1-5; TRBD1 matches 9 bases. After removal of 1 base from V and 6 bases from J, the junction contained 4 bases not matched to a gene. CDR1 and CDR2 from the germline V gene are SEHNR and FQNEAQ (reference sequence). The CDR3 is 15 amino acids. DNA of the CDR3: TGTGCCAGCAGCTTAGAAGGGACAGGGAGTCAGCCCCAGCATTTT. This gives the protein CASSLEGTGSQPQHF.

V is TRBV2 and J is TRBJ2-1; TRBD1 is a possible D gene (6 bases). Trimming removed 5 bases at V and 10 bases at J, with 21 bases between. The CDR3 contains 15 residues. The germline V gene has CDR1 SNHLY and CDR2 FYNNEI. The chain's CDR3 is CASSPQDSPAGEQFF. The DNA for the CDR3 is TGTGCCAGCAGTCCTCAGGACAGTCCTGCAGGGGAGCAGTTCTTC.